This T cell receptor (beta chain) was documented in a study of human T cells and chemical hapten exposure. Study-wide findings and caveats: TCRs at a frequency above 1 in 1000 stayed unchanged with DPC sensitization.

Specified time point: patch test 1, 2 weeks after DPC sensitization. The treatment: therapeutic diphenylcyclopropenone sensitization with weekly scalp DPC. The sample holds a few counts of this clonotype. Its antigen is not known. MiXCR, applied by TCRdb to the RACE reads, yields one record per CDR3 protein. The repertoire includes 300,000 to 400,000 distinct CDR3 sequences, about 7% of them detected once, and 8% to 9% sits in the top ten. Material: whole blood, obtained in connection with sensitization to the hapten diphenylcyclopropenone (DPC). This clonotype originated in a woman between 18 and 30 years old with alopecia areata. Some clones in this sample may be carry-over from other donors' samples.

CDR3 in amino acids: CARRGSGYF. The CDR3, as DNA: TGTGCCAGGAGGGGGTCCGGGTACTTC. This chain connects TRBV9 to TRBJ2-7, with D tentatively TRBD1 (6 bases). In germline, CDR1 is SGDLS, CDR2 YYNGEE. V lost 8 bases and J lost 12, with 12 bases in between. The CDR3 length is 9 residues.